The clone carrying this T cell receptor beta chain showed up many times. Its target is unknown. This entry belongs to a study of response to subunit inactivated influenza vaccine. Broader study findings: Authors suggested each seasonal influenza vaccination recruits few new T cells.

TCRdb reanalysed the RT-PCR reads using MiXCR and keeps one entry per CDR3 protein. The sample comprises about 520,000 distinct CDR3 sequences, 6.5% to 8% of which are singletons, and around 12% rests with the top ten. Germline V gene data show CDR1 as SGDLS and CDR2 as YYNGEE. Trimming took off 2 bases at V and 0 bases at J, with 9 bases between the two ends. The CDR3 has 15 amino acids. This sequence was found in a man aged 50 to 69 who received an inactivated influenza vaccine. The starting material was PBMCs from blood, obtained roughly 24 months after vaccination. The V gene is TRBV9, the J gene TRBJ2-1, with D uncertain. The CDR3 sequence: CASSVRGYSYNEQFF. Here the CDR3 DNA reads TGTGCCAGCAGCGTGAGAGGTTACTCCTACAATGAGCAGTTCTTC.